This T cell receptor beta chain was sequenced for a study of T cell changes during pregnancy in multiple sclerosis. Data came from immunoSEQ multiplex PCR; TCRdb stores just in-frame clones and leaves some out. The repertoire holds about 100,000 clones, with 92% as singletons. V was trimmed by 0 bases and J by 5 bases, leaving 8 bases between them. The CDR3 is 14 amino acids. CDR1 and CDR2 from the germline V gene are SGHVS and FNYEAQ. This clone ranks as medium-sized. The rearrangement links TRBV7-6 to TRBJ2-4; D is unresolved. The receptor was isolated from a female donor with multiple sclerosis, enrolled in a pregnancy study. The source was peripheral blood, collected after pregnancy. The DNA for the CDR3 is TGTGCCAGCAGCTTAGCGCCCGAGGAAAACATTCAGTACTTC. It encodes CASSLAPEENIQYF.